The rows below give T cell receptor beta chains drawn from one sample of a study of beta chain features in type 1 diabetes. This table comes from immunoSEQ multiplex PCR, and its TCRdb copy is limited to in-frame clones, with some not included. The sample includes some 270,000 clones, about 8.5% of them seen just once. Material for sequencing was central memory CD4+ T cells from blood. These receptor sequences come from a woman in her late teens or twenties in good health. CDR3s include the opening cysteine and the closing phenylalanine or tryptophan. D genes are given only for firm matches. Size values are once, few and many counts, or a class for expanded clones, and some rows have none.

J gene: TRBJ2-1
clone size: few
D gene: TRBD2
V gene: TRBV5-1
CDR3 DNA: TGCGCCAGCAGCTCATCCCCTGCGCGGGGGGGCTCGGGTGAGCAGTTCTTC
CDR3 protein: CASSSSPARGGSGEQFF

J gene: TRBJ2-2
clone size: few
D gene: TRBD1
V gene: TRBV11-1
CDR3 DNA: TGTGCCAGCGCCCCGGGACAGAAGAACACCGGGGAGCTGTTTTTT
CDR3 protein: CASAPGQKNTGELFF

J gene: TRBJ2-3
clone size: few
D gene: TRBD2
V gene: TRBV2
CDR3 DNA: TGTGCCAGCAAAGAGACTAGCGGGAGTCGAGCAGATACGCAGTATTTT
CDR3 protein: CASKETSGSRADTQYF

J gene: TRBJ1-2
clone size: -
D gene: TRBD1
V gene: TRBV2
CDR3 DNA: TGTGCCAGCAGTGGGGACAGGGGGCGTCCTGGCTACACCTTC
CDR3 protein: CASSGDRGRPGYTF

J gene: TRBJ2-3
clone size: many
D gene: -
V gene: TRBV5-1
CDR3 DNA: TGCGCCAGCAGCATTGGCCGAAATAGTATGCCCACAGATACGCAGTATTTT
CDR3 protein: CASSIGRNSMPTDTQYF

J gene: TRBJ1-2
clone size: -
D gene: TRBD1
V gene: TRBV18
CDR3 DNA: TGTGCCAGCTCACCCAACTTAGGGACAGGGGCCTCCTATGGCTACACCTTC
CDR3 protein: CASSPNLGTGASYGYTF

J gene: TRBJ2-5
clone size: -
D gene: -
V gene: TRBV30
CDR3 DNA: TGTGCCTGGACGACAGGCTCTCAAGAGACCCAGTACTTC
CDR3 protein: CAWTTGSQETQYF

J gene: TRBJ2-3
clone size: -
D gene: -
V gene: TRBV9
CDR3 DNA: TGTGCCAGCACCCCGGGGGCTTTTACAGATACGCAGTATTTT
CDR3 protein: CASTPGAFTDTQYF

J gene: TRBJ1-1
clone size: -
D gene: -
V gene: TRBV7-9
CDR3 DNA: TGTGCCAGCAGCTTGAAGCCCGGCGAAGCTTTCTTT
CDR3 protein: CASSLKPGEAFF

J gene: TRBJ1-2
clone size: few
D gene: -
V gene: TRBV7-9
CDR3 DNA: TGTGCCAGCAGCTTATCAGCGTTTAGGAGCTATGGCTACACCTTC
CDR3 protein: CASSLSAFRSYGYTF

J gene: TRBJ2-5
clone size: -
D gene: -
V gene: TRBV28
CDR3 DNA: TGTGCCAGCAGTTTATTAGACGACCTCGGAGAGACCCAGTACTTC
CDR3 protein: CASSLLDDLGETQYF

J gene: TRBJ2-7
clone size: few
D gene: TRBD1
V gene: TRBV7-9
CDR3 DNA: TGTGCCAGCAGGAGACCCGGGACAGGGTTGTACGAGCAGTACTTC
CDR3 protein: CASRRPGTGLYEQYF

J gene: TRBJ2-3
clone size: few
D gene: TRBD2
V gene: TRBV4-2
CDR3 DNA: TGTGCCAGCAGCCAGGCAAGCGGGGGGCGCACAGATACGCAGTATTTT
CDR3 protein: CASSQASGGRTDTQYF

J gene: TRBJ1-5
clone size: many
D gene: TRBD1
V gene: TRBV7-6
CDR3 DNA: TGTGCCAGCAGCTTGGCAGGGGGCCGCAATCAGCCCCAGCATTTT
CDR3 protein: CASSLAGGRNQPQHF

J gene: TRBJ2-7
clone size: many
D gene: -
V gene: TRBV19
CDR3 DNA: TGTGCCAGTAGTATCGGTGGCGCTCAATCCTACGAGCAGTACTTC
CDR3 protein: CASSIGGAQSYEQYF

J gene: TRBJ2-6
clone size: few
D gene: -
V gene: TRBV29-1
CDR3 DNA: TGCAGCGTTGGGACAGCCTCTAGTGGGGCCAACGTCCTGACTTTC
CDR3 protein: CSVGTASSGANVLTF

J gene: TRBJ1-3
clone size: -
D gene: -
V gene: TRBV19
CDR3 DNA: TGTGCCAGTAGGAGGCCTGCGGCCCGCTCTGGAAACACCATATATTTT
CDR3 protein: CASRRPAARSGNTIYF

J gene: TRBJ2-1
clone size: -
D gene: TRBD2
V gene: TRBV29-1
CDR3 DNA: TGCAGCGTAAGCGGGAGCCGCTTTAACAATGAGCAGTTCTTC
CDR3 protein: CSVSGSRFNNEQFF

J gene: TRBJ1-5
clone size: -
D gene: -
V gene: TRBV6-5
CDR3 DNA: TGTGCCAGCAGTAAACAGGGTCTCAATCAGCCCCAGCATTTT
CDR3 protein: CASSKQGLNQPQHF

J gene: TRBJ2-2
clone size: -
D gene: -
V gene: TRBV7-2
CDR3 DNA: TGTGCCAGCAGCTTCCGGGTTCTGAACACCGGGGAGCTGTTTTTT
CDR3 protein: CASSFRVLNTGELFF

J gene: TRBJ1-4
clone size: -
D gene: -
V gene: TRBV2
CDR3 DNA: TGTGCCAGCGGGGGGGTCAGAAATGAAAAACTGTTTTTT
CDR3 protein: CASGGVRNEKLFF

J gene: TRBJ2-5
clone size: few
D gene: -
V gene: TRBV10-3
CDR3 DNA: TGTGCCATCAGTGTTTCGGGGTCCGAGACCCAGTACTTC
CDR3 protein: CAISVSGSETQYF

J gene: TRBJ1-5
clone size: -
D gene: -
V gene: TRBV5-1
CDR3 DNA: TGCGCCAGCAGCTGGGGGACGAATCAGCCCCAGCATTTT
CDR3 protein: CASSWGTNQPQHF

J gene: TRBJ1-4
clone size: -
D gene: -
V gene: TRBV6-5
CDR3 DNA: TGTGCCAGCAGCGAGAGGGGGGCTGGAGAAAAACTGTTTTTT
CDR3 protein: CASSERGAGEKLFF

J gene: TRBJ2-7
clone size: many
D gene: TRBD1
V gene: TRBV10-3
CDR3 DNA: TGTGCCATCAGGGCCGGGACAGGGAGCTCCTACGAGCAGTACTTC
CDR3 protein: CAIRAGTGSSYEQYF

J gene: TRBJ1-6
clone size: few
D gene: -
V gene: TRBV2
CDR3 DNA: TGTGCCAGCAGCGTCGATTCACCCCTCCACTTT
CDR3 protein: CASSVDSPLHF

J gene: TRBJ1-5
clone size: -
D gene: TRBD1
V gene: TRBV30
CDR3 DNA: TGTGCCTGGGGCGGACAGGGGGATCAGCCCCAGCATTTT
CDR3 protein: CAWGGQGDQPQHF

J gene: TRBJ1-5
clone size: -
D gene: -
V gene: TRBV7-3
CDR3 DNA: TGTGCCAGCAGCTTAACTGGGGGGGCCAATCAGCCCCAGCATTTT
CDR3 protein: CASSLTGGANQPQHF

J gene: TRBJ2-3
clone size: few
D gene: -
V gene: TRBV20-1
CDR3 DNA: TGCAGTGCTAGAGAGACAGATACGCAGTATTTT
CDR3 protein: CSARETDTQYF

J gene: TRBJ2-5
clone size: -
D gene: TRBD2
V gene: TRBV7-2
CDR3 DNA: TGTGCCAGCAGCGTTGGACTAGCGGGAATGGAGACCCAGTACTTC
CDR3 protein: CASSVGLAGMETQYF

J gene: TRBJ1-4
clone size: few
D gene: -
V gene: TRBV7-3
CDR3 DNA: TGTGCCAGCGCCCAGGGGCGGAGTGAAAAACTGTTTTTT
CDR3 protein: CASAQGRSEKLFF

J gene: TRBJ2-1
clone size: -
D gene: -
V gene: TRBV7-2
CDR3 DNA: TGTGCCGGCAGCGTGAGACAGGAGATCTACAATGAGCAGTTCTTC
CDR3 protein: CAGSVRQEIYNEQFF

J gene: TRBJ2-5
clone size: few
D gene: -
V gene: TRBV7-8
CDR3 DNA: TGTGCCAGCAGCTTAGCGGGCAGGTGGACCCAGTACTTC
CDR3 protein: CASSLAGRWTQYF

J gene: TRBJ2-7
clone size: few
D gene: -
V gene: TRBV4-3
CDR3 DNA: TGCGCCAGCAGCCAAGATCGGCGCAGCAATCTCTACGAGCAGTACTTC
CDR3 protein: CASSQDRRSNLYEQYF

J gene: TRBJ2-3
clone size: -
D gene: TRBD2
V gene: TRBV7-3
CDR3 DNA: TGTGCCAGCAGCACCACTAGCGGGAGTGGTAATACGCAGTATTTT
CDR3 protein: CASSTTSGSGNTQYF

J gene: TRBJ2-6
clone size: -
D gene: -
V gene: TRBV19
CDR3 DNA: TGTGCCAGTACCCTTACTTCTGGGGCCAACGTCCTGACTTTC
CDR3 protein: CASTLTSGANVLTF

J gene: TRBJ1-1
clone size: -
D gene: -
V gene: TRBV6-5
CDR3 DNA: TGTGCCAGCAGAGCCTACACTGAAGCTTTCTTT
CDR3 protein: CASRAYTEAFF

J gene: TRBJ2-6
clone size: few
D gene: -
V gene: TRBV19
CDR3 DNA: TGTGCCAGTAGTATAGTAGGGGCCGGGGCCAACGTCCTGACTTTC
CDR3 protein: CASSIVGAGANVLTF

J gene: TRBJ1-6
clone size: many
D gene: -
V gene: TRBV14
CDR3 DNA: TGTGCCAGCAGCCAAGCGGTCAGGGCTAATTCACCCCTCCACTTT
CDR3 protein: CASSQAVRANSPLHF

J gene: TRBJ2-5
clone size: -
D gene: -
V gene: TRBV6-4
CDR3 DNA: TGTGCCAGCAGTGATCCCCAAAGGGGCTACCAAGAGACCCAGTACTTC
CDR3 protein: CASSDPQRGYQETQYF

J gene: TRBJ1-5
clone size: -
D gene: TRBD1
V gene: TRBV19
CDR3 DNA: TGTGCCAGTAGTCCGGGACAGGGAAGAAGAGTGGGAAATCAGCCCCAGCATTTT
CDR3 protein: CASSPGQGRRVGNQPQHF

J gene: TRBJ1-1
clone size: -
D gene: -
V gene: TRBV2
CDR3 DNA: TGTGCCAGTGGACGGGGGAACACTGAAGCTTTCTTT
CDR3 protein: CASGRGNTEAFF

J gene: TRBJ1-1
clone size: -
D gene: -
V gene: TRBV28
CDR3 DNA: TGTGCCAGCAGCTGGGAGGGCTACACTGAAGCTTTCTTT
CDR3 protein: CASSWEGYTEAFF

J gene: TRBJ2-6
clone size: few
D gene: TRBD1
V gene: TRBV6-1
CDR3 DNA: TGTGCCAGCAGTGAAGTGGGTGAAGGGGGACAGTCTGGGGCCAACGTCCTGACTTTC
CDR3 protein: CASSEVGEGGQSGANVLTF

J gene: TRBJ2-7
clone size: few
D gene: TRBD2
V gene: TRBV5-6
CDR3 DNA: TGTGCCAGCAGCTCAACTAGCGGGACCTACGAGCAGTACTTC
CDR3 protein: CASSSTSGTYEQYF

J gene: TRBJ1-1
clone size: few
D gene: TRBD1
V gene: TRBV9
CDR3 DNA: TGTGCCAGCAGCGGAAGACAGGGAAACACTGAAGCTTTCTTT
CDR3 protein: CASSGRQGNTEAFF

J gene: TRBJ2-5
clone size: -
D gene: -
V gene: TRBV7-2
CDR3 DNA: TGTGCCAGCAGCCCCGGCCTACAAGAGACCCAGTACTTC
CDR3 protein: CASSPGLQETQYF

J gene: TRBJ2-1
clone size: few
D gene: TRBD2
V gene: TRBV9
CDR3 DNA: TGTGCCAGCAGCCCTGACCCCGGGGGGGGCTCGGATGAGCAGTTCTTC
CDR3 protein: CASSPDPGGGSDEQFF

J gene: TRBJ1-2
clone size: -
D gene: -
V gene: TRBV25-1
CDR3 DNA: TGTGCCAGCAGCCCCCATCTCCCGGGGTATGGCTACACCTTC
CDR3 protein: CASSPHLPGYGYTF

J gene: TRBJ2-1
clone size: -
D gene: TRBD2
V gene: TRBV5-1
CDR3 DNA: TGCGCCAGCAGCCCGATTAGCGGGACCCCCTTTCGGCAGTTCTTC
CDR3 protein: CASSPISGTPFRQFF

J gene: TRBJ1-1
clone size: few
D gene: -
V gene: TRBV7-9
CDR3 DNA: TGTGCCAGCAGCTTGGAAGTTGAAGCTTTCTTT
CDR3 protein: CASSLEVEAFF

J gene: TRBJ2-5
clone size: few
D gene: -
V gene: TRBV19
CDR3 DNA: TGTGCCAGTAAAGGGACTCCCGCGGAGACCCAGTACTTC
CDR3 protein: CASKGTPAETQYF

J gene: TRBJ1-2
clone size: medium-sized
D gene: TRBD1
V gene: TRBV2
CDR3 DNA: TGTGCCAGCAGAGGGACAGGGACTGGCTACACCTTC
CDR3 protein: CASRGTGTGYTF

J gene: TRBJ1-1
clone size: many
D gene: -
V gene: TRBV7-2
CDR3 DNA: TGTGCCAGCAGTTTCTGGGGGAGGGGCGAGGCCACTGAAGCTTTCTTT
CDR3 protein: CASSFWGRGEATEAFF

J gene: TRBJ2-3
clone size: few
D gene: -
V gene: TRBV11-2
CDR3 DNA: TGTGCCAGCAGCTTAGCAGGGCCAGATACGCAGTATTTT
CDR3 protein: CASSLAGPDTQYF

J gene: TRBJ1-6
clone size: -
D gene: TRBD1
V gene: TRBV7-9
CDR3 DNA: TGCGCCAGCAGCCCTGTCGCCGGGACAGGCTATTCACCCCTCCACTTT
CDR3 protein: CASSPVAGTGYSPLHF

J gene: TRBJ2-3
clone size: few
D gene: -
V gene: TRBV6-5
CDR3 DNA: TGTGCCAGCAAATCCTCCACGGATACGCAGTATTTT
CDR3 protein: CASKSSTDTQYF

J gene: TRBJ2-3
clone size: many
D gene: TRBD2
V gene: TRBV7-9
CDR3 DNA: TGTGCCAGCAGTCCAACCGGGACTAGCGGGGTTTCGCAGTATTTT
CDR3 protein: CASSPTGTSGVSQYF

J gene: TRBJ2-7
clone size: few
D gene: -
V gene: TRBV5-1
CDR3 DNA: TGCGCCAGCCAAGAAGGGGCAGGGCCGGATCACGAGCAGTACTTC
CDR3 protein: CASQEGAGPDHEQYF